The T cell receptor (beta chain) under discussion was sequenced for a study of blood T cell repertoires in COVID-19. For the study at large: Italy, Spain and the United States were the sources of the convalescent and acute COVID-19 samples. The analysed material was cDNA or gDNA that came from T cells, B-cell-depleted T cells, or PBMCs.

Under the authors' procedure: Amplification from reference gene primers served as the basis for estimated nucleated cell counts. Clones were read by immunoSEQ multiplex PCR, and TCRdb kept only the in-frame ones, dropping some. Clone size and the V and J calls come from that table; the DNA yielded D and trimming. Here the sample spans 90,000 to 150,000 clones, roughly 85% being singletons. Trimming shortened V by 6 bases and J by 7 bases, and 22 bases separated the two germline ends. There are 15 residues in the CDR3. CDR1 SEHNR and CDR2 FQNEAQ come from the germline V gene (reference sequence). Sequenced sample: peripheral blood. The chain combines TRBV7-9 with TRBJ2-7; D possibly corresponds to TRBD1 (5 bases). This sequence was found in an elderly man with acute or convalescent COVID-19. The DNA of the CDR3 is TGTGCCAGCAGGGGCCCACGCACCCCAGGGTGGGAGCAGTACTTC. It yields the protein CASRGPRTPGWEQYF.